The 16 T cell receptor beta chains reported below all come from one sample, sequenced in a study of beta chain features in type 1 diabetes. Antigens for these TCRs are unknown. The entirety of the isolated RNA underwent reverse transcription, so expressed TCRB transcripts were sequenced. Data came from immunoSEQ multiplex PCR; TCRdb stores just in-frame clones and leaves some out. The top ten clones hold about 1% of a sample with almost 350,000 clones, around 9.7% of them seen once. Points from the study as a whole: A moderate, significant TCRB CDR3 shortening appeared in type 1 diabetes across four CD4+ subsets.

The material sequenced was central memory CD4+ T cells from blood. All receptors derive from a man aged 25 to 40 with type 1 diabetes.

This clone showed up just a few times. The genes are TRBV4-1 and TRBJ1-2; D perhaps matches TRBD1 (5 bases). Trimming pared 0 bases from V and 8 bases from J, leaving 16 bases between. CDR1 is MGHRA and CDR2 is YSYEKL in the germline V gene. The CDR3 extends over 15 amino acids. This CDR3 is CASSQDYGQGHGYTF. CDR3 sequence (DNA): TGCGCCAGCAGCCAAGATTACGGGCAGGGCCACGGCTACACCTTC.

This clone was found a few times. V usage is TRBV29-1 and J usage is TRBJ2-3; D possibly uses TRBD1 or TRBD2 (5 bases each). V was shortened by 8 bases and J by 1 base, with 10 bases between the two germline ends. The CDR3 has 12 amino acids. Germline-derived CDR1 and CDR2 are SQVTM and ANQGSEA. The CDR3 region is CSPGDRTDTQYF. The CDR3 DNA is TGCAGCCCCGGGGACCGCACAGATACGCAGTATTTT.

In its sample, this clone was seen many times. CDR3 sequence (DNA): TGTGCCAGCAGCTTATCCACTAGCACTAGCATTCAGTACTTC. This sequence encodes CASSLSTSTSIQYF. This chain joins TRBV7-2 and TRBJ2-4, with D perhaps TRBD2 (6 bases). This CDR3 has 14 amino acids. Trimming stripped 2 bases from V and 9 bases from J, with 14 bases between. From germline, CDR1 is SGHTA and CDR2 FQGNSA.

This clone was seen a handful of times. The chain employs TRBV19 and TRBJ2-7, with D unclear. This CDR3 region has 14 residues. Germline lookup yields CDR1 LNHDA and CDR2 SQIVND (reference sequence). The V end lost 5 bases, the J end lost 3 bases, and 14 bases lay between the germline ends. The CDR3, as DNA: TGTGCCAGTAGTCCCACGGAACAGTTCTACGAGCAGTACTTC. Translating it yields CASSPTEQFYEQYF.

This clone was detected a few times. The chain joins TRBV4-3 to TRBJ2-7; D is ambiguous. There are 13 residues in the CDR3. Germline CDR1 reads LGHNA; CDR2 reads YSLEER. The V end was cut by 4 bases, the J end by 3 bases, with 10 bases between. The CDR3 region has the DNA TGCGCCAGCAGCCGGATTTTGGGCTACGAGCAGTACTTC. This sequence encodes CASSRILGYEQYF.

V is TRBV7-2 and J is TRBJ1-2, with 9 bases matching TRBD1. This CDR3 comprises 17 residues. Germline loops: CDR1 SGHTA, CDR2 FQGNSA. Germline trimming cut 5 bases from V and 6 bases from J; bases unmatched to any gene: 16. In DNA form, the CDR3 reads TGTGCCAGCAGCCCGACAGGGGGTAGAGGGAGTCACCATGGCTACACCTTC. Translated: CASSPTGGRGSHHGYTF.

This clone was counted only a few times. V and J are TRBV5-1 and TRBJ1-1, with TRBD1 as a possible D gene (6 bases). Trimming cost V 7 bases and J 1 base, with 17 bases left between them. Germline V gives CDR1 SGHRS, CDR2 YFSETQ. The CDR3 is 15 amino acids. CDR3 DNA: TGCGCCAGCTCGGACAGCCAGTCGGGGAACACTGAAGCTTTCTTT. Translation gives CASSDSQSGNTEAFF.

There are a few counts of this clone. This same CDR3 is encoded by further DNA sequences in the sample. The V and J genes are TRBV10-1 and TRBJ2-5; 11 bases fit TRBD2. Germline lookup yields CDR1 WNHNN and CDR2 SYGVQD (reference sequence). This CDR3 comprises 13 residues. V dropped 8 bases and J dropped 3; count of bases not matched to a gene: 2. The CDR3 DNA is TGCGCCAGCCAACTAGCGGGGGAAGAGACCCAGTACTTC. Translating it yields CASQLAGEETQYF.

The CDR3 nucleotides read TGTGCCAGCAGTTTCGACAGGGTTAGCACAGATACGCAGTATTTT. It codes for CASSFDRVSTDTQYF. The chain employs TRBV5-6 and TRBJ2-3; 7 bases map to TRBD1. The V and J ends lost 5 bases and 0 bases, in that order; junction bases with no gene match: 6. The CDR3 covers 15 residues. The V gene's germline CDR1 is SGHDT and CDR2 YYEEEE.

The genes are TRBV4-3 and TRBJ2-7; D unclear. V was pared by 1 base and J by 3 bases, with 13 bases between. CDR1 and CDR2 (germline): LGHNA, YSLEER. This CDR3 spans 15 amino acids. Here the CDR3 DNA reads TGCGCCAGCAGCCAAGCCCTTGGACGGTTCTACGAGCAGTACTTC. Translating gives CASSQALGRFYEQYF.

The gene calls are TRBV7-9 and TRBJ1-1, with 7 bases fitting TRBD1. The length of the CDR3 is 16 residues. Per germline, CDR1 SEHNR and CDR2 FQNEAQ (reference sequence). The ends lost 5 bases at V and 1 base at J; junction bases unmatched: 10. This CDR3 is CASSLRQGGWNTEAFF. DNA of the CDR3: TGTGCCAGCAGCCTACGACAGGGCGGGTGGAACACTGAAGCTTTCTTT. Complete variable domain (other parts from reference TRBV7-9 and TRBJ1-1): DTGVSQNPRHKITKRGQNVTFRCDPISEHNRLYWYRQTLGQGPEFLTYFQNEAQLEKSRLLSDRFSAERPKGSFSTLEIQRTEQGDSAMYLCASSLRQGGWNTEAFFGQGTRLTVV.

Many counts were recorded for this clone. The rearrangement links TRBV7-2 to TRBJ2-3; the D is unclear. Per germline, CDR1 SGHTA and CDR2 FQGNSA. Trimming left V 2 bases short and J 1 base short, with 10 bases between. This CDR3 comprises 15 residues. The DNA for the CDR3 is TGTGCCAGCAGCTTAAACAGCGTGGGCACAGATACGCAGTATTTT. This translates into CASSLNSVGTDTQYF.

Only a few counts were recorded for this clone. This chain connects TRBV7-7 to TRBJ2-7; possibly TRBD1 or TRBD2 for D (6 bases each). There are 14 residues in the CDR3. Trimming removed 2 bases from V and 6 bases from J, with 14 bases in between. Germline V gene data show CDR1 as SSHAT and CDR2 as FNYEAQ (reference sequence). CDR3 nucleotides: TGTGCCAGCAGCTTAACCGGGGGCGCGTCCGAGCAGTACTTC. Amino acids: CASSLTGGASEQYF. The variable domain in full, with the rest retrieved from reference TRBV7-7 and TRBJ2-7, is GAGVSQSPRYKVTKRGQDVTLRCDPISSHATLYWYQQALGQGPEFLTYFNYEAQPDKSGLPSDRFSAERPEGSISTLTIQRTEQRDSAMYRCASSLTGGASEQYFGPGTRLTVT.

Points on this clone: The same CDR3 also results from other DNA sequences found in this sample. The chain carries TRBV10-2 and TRBJ1-6; D is undetermined. V dropped 0 bases and J dropped 6 bases, with 3 bases sitting between them. Germline CDR1 and CDR2: WSHSY and SAAADI. This CDR3 has 13 residues. CDR3 protein: CASSESSNSPLHF. The CDR3 DNA sequence: TGCGCCAGCAGTGAGTCTAGTAATTCACCCCTCCACTTT.

V is TRBV7-2 and J is TRBJ2-3; D gene ambiguous. The germline V gene encodes CDR1 SGHTA and CDR2 FQGNSA. The CDR3 is made up of 14 amino acids. V lost 3 bases to trimming and J lost 2 bases, with 9 bases between them. The CDR3 DNA reads TGTGCCAGCAGCTTCGGACCGAACACAGATACGCAGTATTTT. Protein sequence: CASSFGPNTDTQYF.

The V and J genes are TRBV7-2 and TRBJ2-5, with D maybe TRBD1 (6 bases). V gave up 4 bases and J gave up 1 base, with 13 bases separating them. Germline loops: CDR1 SGHTA, CDR2 FQGNSA. This CDR3 comprises 15 residues. CDR3 in DNA: TGTGCCAGCAGCTCTGCCGGACAGCCCCAAGAGACCCAGTACTTC. It specifies CASSSAGQPQETQYF.